What follows are 20 T cell receptor beta chains derived from one specimen sequenced in a study of blood T cells in healthy people across ages. The use of a sample-barcoded 5' primer and a J-beta primer mix characterized a second PCR of 7 to 11 cycles. TCRdb re-called the 5' RACE reads through MiXCR, storing one row per CDR3 protein. The sample holds hundreds of thousands of distinct CDR3 sequences; 44% are singletons and the top ten take about a fifth. Sequencing was done on a sample of blood. Receptor source: a man in his 60s in good health.

The genes are TRBV24-1 and TRBJ2-3; D unresolved. Trimming took 3 bases from V and 7 from J, leaving 4 bases between them. The germline V gene has CDR1 KGHDR and CDR2 SFDVKD. This CDR3 spans 11 amino acids. Written as DNA, the CDR3 is TGTGCCACCAGTGATCCACATACGCAGTATTTT. This encodes CATSDPHTQYF.

The CDR3 sequence: CASRSLTWDRLKGGYTF. CDR3 in DNA: TGCGCCAGCAGATCTCTCACCTGGGACAGACTCAAGGGTGGCTACACCTTC. The rearrangement uses TRBV5-1 and TRBJ1-2; 7 bases agree with TRBD1. The CDR3 has 17 amino acids. V shed 5 bases and J 7 bases; nucleotides not matched to a gene: 20. Looked up from germline, CDR1 is SGHRS and CDR2 is YFSETQ. The full variable domain, rest sourced from reference TRBV5-1 and TRBJ1-2, is KAGVTQTPRYLIKTRGQQVTLSCSPISGHRSVSWYQQTPGQGLQFLFEYFSETQRNKGNFPGRFSGRQFSNSRSEMNVSTLELGDSALYLCASRSLTWDRLKGGYTFGSGTRLTVV.

There are a few counts of this clonotype. CDR3 coding DNA: TGTGCCAGCAGTTTCTACAGGGGGGCCTCCTTTGAATCAGGGCCCCAGCATTTT. This translates into CASSFYRGASFESGPQHF. The chain has TRBV12-3 or TRBV12-4 and TRBJ1-5; TRBD1 matches at 8 bases. The CDR3 runs 18 residues. The V segment lost 3 bases and the J segment 9 bases; nucleotides outside the gene matches: 19.

The chain links TRBV6-2 or TRBV6-3 to TRBJ2-4, with a weak D call TRBD1 (5 bases). CDR3 length: 15 residues. V was shortened by 7 bases and J by 3 bases, with 16 bases between the two germline ends. The germline V gene encodes CDR1 MNHEY and CDR2 SVGEGT. CDR3 nucleotide sequence: TGTGCCAGCAAAATGTCGCAGGGTGGCAAAAACATTCAGTACTTC. Its protein is CASKMSQGGKNIQYF.

This chain uses TRBV12-3 or TRBV12-4 with TRBJ1-1, with D tentatively TRBD1 (5 bases). V was trimmed by 3 bases and J by 1 base, leaving 12 bases between them. This CDR3 is built from 15 residues. DNA for the CDR3: TGTGCCAGCAGTTTGTCAGGGCAGGGGAACACTGAAGCTTTCTTT. Protein sequence: CASSLSGQGNTEAFF.

The rearrangement joins TRBV6-5 to TRBJ2-1; 11 nucleotides align to TRBD2. The junction had 6 bases not matched to a gene; V was cut back by 2 bases and J by 9 bases. The CDR3 covers 15 residues. Germline assignment: CDR1 MNHEY and CDR2 SVGAGI. The CDR3 sequence: CASSYELAGVGEQFF. Here the CDR3 DNA reads TGTGCCAGCAGTTACGAACTAGCGGGAGTAGGTGAGCAGTTCTTC.

This clonotype was found a few times. This rearrangement joins TRBV5-1 to TRBJ1-4; D call uncertain. V lost 4 bases and J 3 bases, leaving 16 bases between the germline ends. The germline CDR1 and CDR2 sequences are SGHRS and YFSETQ. CDR3 length equals 16 residues. CDR3 sequence reads: CASSPNTPQSNEKLFF. Here the CDR3 DNA reads TGCGCCAGCAGCCCAAATACACCACAGTCTAATGAAAAACTGTTTTTT.

This chain links TRBV27 with TRBJ2-5; 10 nucleotides agree with TRBD2. After removal of 4 bases from V and 3 bases from J, the junction contained 5 bases not matched to a gene. The V gene's germline CDR1 is MNHEY and CDR2 SMNVEV (reference sequence). The CDR3 extends over 15 amino acids. The CDR3 loop is CASSSTSGLKETQYF. The CDR3 DNA is TGTGCCAGCAGTTCGACTAGCGGGCTAAAAGAGACCCAGTACTTC.

A few counts support this clonotype. The rearrangement joins TRBV3-1 to TRBJ2-7; TRBD1 matches 11 bases. Unmatched junction bases numbered 5, after V lost 4 bases and J lost 6 bases. Germline loops: CDR1 LGHDT, CDR2 YNNKEL (reference sequence). This CDR3 region has 14 residues. CDR3 coding DNA: TGTGCCAGCAGCCTCCTGGGACAGGGGGGCGAGCAGTACTTC. Its protein is CASSLLGQGGEQYF.

V is TRBV7-2 and J is TRBJ2-4; D gene unclear. The J call is doubtful: the DNA matches TRBJ2-7 better. Germline CDR1 and CDR2: SGHTA and FQGNSA. CDR3 length: 13 residues. CDR3 loop: CASSLVSNDEQYF. CDR3 nucleotide sequence: TGTGCCAGCAGCTTAGTGTCGAACGACGAGCAGTACTTC.

The table lists this clonotype with a few counts. CDR3 residues: CSARAQTNYGYTF. The CDR3 nucleotides are TGCAGTGCTAGGGCCCAAACTAACTATGGCTACACCTTC. This chain uses TRBV20-1 with TRBJ1-2; D unresolved. The CDR3 consists of 13 residues. Trimming shortened V by 3 bases and J by 0 bases, and 8 bases separated the two germline ends. Germline-derived CDR1 and CDR2 are DFQATT and SNEGSKA (reference sequence).

This clonotype was seen a handful of times. The J gene is TRBJ2-5, the V gene TRBV6-6; 9 nucleotides align to TRBD1. Germline V gene data show CDR1 as MNHNY and CDR2 as SVGAGI (reference sequence). The junction had 3 bases not matched to a gene; V was cut back by 6 bases and J by 7 bases. This CDR3 region has 12 residues. CDR3 coding DNA: TGTGCCAGCAGGGGACAGGGCTGGACCCAGTACTTC. Residues: CASRGQGWTQYF.

This clonotype was detected only a few times. V is TRBV7-2 and J is TRBJ2-1; 11 bases are shared with TRBD2. The V and J ends lost 0 bases and 0 bases, in that order; junction bases with no gene match: 4. This CDR3 has 18 amino acids. Looked up from germline, CDR1 is SGHTA and CDR2 is FQGNSA. For the CDR3, the DNA is TGTGCCAGCAGCTTAGCGCTAGCGGGGGGTCTCTCCTACAATGAGCAGTTCTTC. This codes for CASSLALAGGLSYNEQFF. The full variable domain, completed using reference TRBV7-2 and TRBJ2-1, is GAGVSQSPSNKVTEKGKDVELRCDPISGHTALYWYRQSLGQGLEFLIYFQGNSAPDKSGLPSDRFSAERTGGSVSTLTIQRTQQEDSAVYLCASSLALAGGLSYNEQFFGPGTRLTVL.

This clonotype was observed a handful of times. This chain connects TRBV12-3 or TRBV12-4 to TRBJ2-3, with D unresolved. The CDR3 totals 14 residues. Trimming stripped 3 bases from V and 2 bases from J, with 9 bases between. In nucleotides, the CDR3 is TGTGCCAGCAGTTTTGGCGGCTTCACAGATACGCAGTATTTT. Translation gives CASSFGGFTDTQYF.

This clonotype has just a few counts. The chain employs TRBV7-2 and TRBJ2-3; 10 positions match TRBD2. This CDR3 is 18 amino acids long. The V segment lost 0 bases and the J segment 4 bases; nucleotides outside the gene matches: 10. The germline V gene encodes CDR1 SGHTA and CDR2 FQGNSA. The CDR3 nucleotides read TGTGCCAGCAGCTTAGCATTGTTACCTAGCGGGGGATCAGATACGCAGTATTTT. It encodes CASSLALLPSGGSDTQYF.

V and J are TRBV20-1 and TRBJ1-1; a possible D gene is TRBD1 (5 bases). V was clipped by 2 bases and J by 4 bases, with 8 bases between them. There are 12 residues in the CDR3. Germline lookup yields CDR1 DFQATT and CDR2 SNEGSKA (reference sequence). The CDR3 is CSARSQGTEAFF. The CDR3 nucleotides are TGCAGTGCTAGATCGCAGGGCACTGAAGCTTTCTTT.

The V call is TRBV4-3, the J call TRBJ2-4; 7 nucleotides align to TRBD1. The J call may be incorrect, as the DNA end agrees better with TRBJ2-7. The CDR3 contains 14 residues. Looked up from germline, CDR1 is LGHNA and CDR2 is YSLEER. CDR3 bases: TGCGCCAGCAGCCATGGACAGGTAGACTACGAGCAGTACTTC. Its protein product is CASSHGQVDYEQYF.

This chain connects TRBV9 to TRBJ1-3, with 7 bases lining up with TRBD1. Germline values: CDR1 SGDLS, CDR2 YYNGEE. After removal of 3 bases from V and 3 bases from J, the junction contained 9 bases not matched to a gene. This CDR3 is 16 amino acids long. CDR3 nucleotides: TGTGCCAGCAGCGCAGGGGGGGGCATAAGTGGAAACACCATATATTTT. Its protein is CASSAGGGISGNTIYF.

This clonotype has more than one count but fewer than ten. The chain links TRBV7-9 to TRBJ2-7, with 16 nucleotides matching TRBD2. The CDR3 covers 15 residues. CDR1 and CDR2 (germline): SEHNR, FQNEAQ (reference sequence). Germline trimming cut 7 bases from V and 7 bases from J; bases unmatched to any gene: 7. CDR3 sequence (DNA): TGTGCCAGCACCGGGGGACTAGCGGGGGGGCATGAGCAGTACTTC. It encodes CASTGGLAGGHEQYF.

This clonotype turned up a few times. The V gene is TRBV12-3 or TRBV12-4, the J gene TRBJ1-2; D is unresolved. CDR3 size: 11 residues. The V end lost 11 bases, the J end lost 6 bases, and 13 bases lay between the germline ends. CDR3 amino acids: CAVDGIHGYTF. CDR3 nucleotides: TGTGCCGTCGACGGGATACATGGCTACACCTTC.